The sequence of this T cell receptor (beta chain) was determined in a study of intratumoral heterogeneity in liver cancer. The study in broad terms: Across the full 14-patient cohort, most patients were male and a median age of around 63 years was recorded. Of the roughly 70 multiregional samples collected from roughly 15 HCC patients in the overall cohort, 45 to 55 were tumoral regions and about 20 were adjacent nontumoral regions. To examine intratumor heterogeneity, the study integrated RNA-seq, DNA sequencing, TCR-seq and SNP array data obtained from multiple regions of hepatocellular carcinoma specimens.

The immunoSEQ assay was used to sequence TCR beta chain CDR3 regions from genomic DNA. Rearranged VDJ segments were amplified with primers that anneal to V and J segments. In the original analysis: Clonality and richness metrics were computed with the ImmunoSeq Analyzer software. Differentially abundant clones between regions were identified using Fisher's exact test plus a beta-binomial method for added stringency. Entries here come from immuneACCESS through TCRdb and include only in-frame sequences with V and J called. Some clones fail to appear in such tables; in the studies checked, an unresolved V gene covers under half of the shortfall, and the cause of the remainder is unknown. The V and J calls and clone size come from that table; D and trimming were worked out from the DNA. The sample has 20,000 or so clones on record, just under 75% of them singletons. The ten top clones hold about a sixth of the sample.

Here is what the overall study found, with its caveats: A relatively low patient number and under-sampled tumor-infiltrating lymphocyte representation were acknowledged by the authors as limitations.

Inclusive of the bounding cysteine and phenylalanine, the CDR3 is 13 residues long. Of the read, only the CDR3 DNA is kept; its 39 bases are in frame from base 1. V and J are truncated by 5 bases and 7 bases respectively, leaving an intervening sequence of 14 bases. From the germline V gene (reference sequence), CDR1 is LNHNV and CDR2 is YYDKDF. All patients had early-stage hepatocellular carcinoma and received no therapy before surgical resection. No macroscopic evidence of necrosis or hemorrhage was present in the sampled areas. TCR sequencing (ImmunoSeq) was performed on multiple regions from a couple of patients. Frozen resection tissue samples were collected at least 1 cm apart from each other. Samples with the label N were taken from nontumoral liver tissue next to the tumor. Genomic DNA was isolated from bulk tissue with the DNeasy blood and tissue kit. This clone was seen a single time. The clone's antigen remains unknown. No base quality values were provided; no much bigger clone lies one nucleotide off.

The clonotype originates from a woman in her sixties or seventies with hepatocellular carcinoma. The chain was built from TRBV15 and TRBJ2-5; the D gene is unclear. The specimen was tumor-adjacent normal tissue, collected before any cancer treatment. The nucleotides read TGTGCCACCAGCCTTCCAGACCCAAGGACCCAGTACTTC. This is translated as CATSLPDPRTQYF.